The 12 T cell receptor beta chains presented below share a single source sample, sequenced in a study of T cells in Graves' hyperthyroidism and ophthalmopathy. The source material, RNA transcripts, was used to amplify TCR beta CDR3 regions. First-round RT-PCR targeting the TCR CDR3 was performed with the HTBI primer set. TCRdb ran MiXCR on the multiplex PCR reads and lists one entry per CDR3 protein. Of approximately 200,000 distinct CDR3 sequences in the sample, approximately 20% are singletons; the top ten hold 35% to 50%. The sample was blood. The receptor set was obtained from a man in his forties or fifties with Graves' hyperthyroidism.

The J gene is TRBJ1-2, the V gene TRBV6-5; 10 nucleotides align to TRBD1. The CDR3 has 17 amino acids. The V segment lost 2 bases and the J segment 7 bases; nucleotides outside the gene matches: 13. The V gene's germline CDR1 is MNHEY and CDR2 SVGAGI. This chain's CDR3 is CASSYESGTGAVRGYTF. The CDR3 region has the DNA TGTGCCAGCAGTTACGAGAGTGGGACAGGGGCCGTGCGTGGCTACACCTTC.

The rearrangement joins TRBV7-2 to TRBJ2-3; the D is unclear. Germline lookup yields CDR1 SGHTA and CDR2 FQGNSA. This CDR3 has 14 amino acids. The V end was cut by 5 bases, the J end by 4 bases, with 13 bases between. The CDR3 nucleotides read TGTGCCAGCAGCCCTCGGTCTAACTCAGATACGCAGTATTTT. Translating gives CASSPRSNSDTQYF.

Many counts were recorded for this clonotype. J is TRBJ1-2 and V is TRBV2; perhaps TRBD1 as D (5 bases). The CDR3 loop spans 11 amino acids. CDR1 SNHLY and CDR2 FYNNEI come from the germline V gene. V was clipped by 6 bases and J by 3 bases, with 5 bases between them. The CDR3 DNA reads as TGTGCCAGCAGAGGGGACTATGGCTACACCTTC. Its translation: CASRGDYGYTF.

The V call is TRBV28, the J call TRBJ2-5, with D possibly matching TRBD1 (6 bases). Germline V gene sequence: CDR1 MDHEN, CDR2 SYDVKM. The CDR3 runs 16 residues. Deletions cut 8 bases from V and 5 bases from J, with 24 bases between. The CDR3 sequence: CASRNPTGRVGETQYF. As DNA, the CDR3 is TGTGCCAGCCGCAATCCCACAGGGCGCGTCGGGGAGACCCAGTACTTC.

Regarding this clonotype: A much larger clone differs by one base, so this may be a read error. This chain connects TRBV7-2 to TRBJ1-1, with TRBD1 matching over 7 bases. This CDR3 is 15 amino acids long. Germline CDR1 reads SGHTA; CDR2 reads FQGNSA. CDR3 nucleotide sequence: TGTGCCAGCGGCTTATTAGGGGGCTCGAACACTGAAGCTTTCTTT. It encodes CASGLLGGSNTEAFF.

This chain uses TRBV28 with TRBJ2-2; 7 bases agree with TRBD1. V gave up 1 base and J gave up 2 bases; unmatched junction bases: 10. The CDR3 totals 18 residues. Germline V gives CDR1 MDHEN, CDR2 SYDVKM. CDR3 in DNA: TGTGCCAGCAGTTTATCATCAGGGGGTGTTATTAACACCGGGGAGCTGTTTTTT. As protein: CASSLSSGGVINTGELFF.

This clonotype was seen ten or more times. The V gene is TRBV7-3, the J gene TRBJ2-7; a possible D gene is TRBD2 (5 bases). The CDR3 has 12 amino acids. Germline V gene data show CDR1 as SGHTA and CDR2 as FQGTGA. The V end was cut by 3 bases, the J end by 6 bases, with 9 bases between. The CDR3 here is CASSFPEGEQYF. CDR3 nucleotide sequence: TGTGCCAGCAGCTTCCCTGAGGGCGAGCAGTACTTC.

This clonotype was seen ten or more times. This chain uses TRBV3-1 with TRBJ2-1, with 10 bases aligning to TRBD1. After removal of 5 bases from V and 6 bases from J, the junction contained 4 bases not matched to a gene. The CDR3 totals 14 residues. Germline V gives CDR1 LGHDT, CDR2 YNNKEL (reference sequence). This CDR3 is CASSTRTGGNEQFF. The CDR3 DNA reads as TGTGCCAGCAGCACCCGGACAGGGGGCAATGAGCAGTTCTTC.

In this sample, this clonotype turned up many times. The chain uses TRBV7-2 and TRBJ1-2; no reliable D call. The V end lost 1 base, the J end lost 2 bases, and 14 bases lay between the germline ends. This CDR3 spans 16 amino acids. Germline V gene data show CDR1 as SGHTA and CDR2 as FQGNSA. The CDR3 sequence is CASSLGALALNYGYTF. The CDR3 DNA reads as TGTGCCAGCAGCTTAGGGGCACTGGCCCTAAACTATGGCTACACCTTC.

This clonotype occurred a few times. The J gene is TRBJ2-5, the V gene TRBV15, with D perhaps TRBD2 (5 bases). The germline V and J ends were trimmed by 3 bases and 5 bases, with 7 bases remaining between them. CDR3 length: 12 amino acids. Germline V gene sequence: CDR1 LNHNV, CDR2 YYDKDF (reference sequence). CDR3 region: CATSSRGETQYF. The CDR3 DNA is TGTGCCACCAGCAGCCGAGGGGAGACCCAGTACTTC.

The chain links TRBV20-1 to TRBJ1-1; D gene unclear. The CDR3 covers 12 residues. Trimming removed 1 base from V and 6 bases from J, with 9 bases in between. Germline CDR1 DFQATT, CDR2 SNEGSKA (reference sequence). For the CDR3, the DNA is TGCAGTGCTAGAGTTGATGTTTCTGAAGCTTTCTTT. It encodes CSARVDVSEAFF.

Ten or more counts support this clonotype. The chain has TRBV7-9 and TRBJ1-2; D is undetermined. The CDR3 consists of 14 residues. Germline CDR1 is SEHNR and CDR2 is FQNEAQ (reference sequence). The V end was cut by 11 bases, the J end by 0 bases, with 16 bases between. The CDR3 loop reads CAWTSASSNYGYTF. Here the CDR3 DNA reads TGTGCCTGGACGTCGGCCTCATCTAACTATGGCTACACCTTC.